This T cell receptor beta chain appears in the sequencing data of a study of identifying expanded T cells in peripheral blood. Study-level results: Roughly 1.2 clones differed between technical replicates, versus around 15 and 19 over time. Approximately two-week clone count variance significantly increased as total template count grew.

The protocol was immunoSEQ multiplex PCR, while the TCRdb copy is restricted to in-frame clones and leaves out a portion. Here the sample spans roughly 75,000 clones, 85% to 90% being singletons. A note on this clone: Its target is unknown.

Healthy donors had no documented immune events, such as infections, while sampled. The CDR3 length is 16 residues. The V end was cut by 1 base, the J end by 2 bases, with 13 bases between. Germline CDR1 and CDR2: SGHAT and FQNNGV. The sequence was obtained from a person aged 18 to 75 in good health. Sequencing input: blood. The chain recombines TRBV11-2 with TRBJ2-3; possibly TRBD2 for D (5 bases). This chain's CDR3 is CASSLGSGVHTDTQYF. In DNA form, the CDR3 reads TGTGCCAGCAGCTTAGGGTCCGGGGTCCACACAGATACGCAGTATTTT.